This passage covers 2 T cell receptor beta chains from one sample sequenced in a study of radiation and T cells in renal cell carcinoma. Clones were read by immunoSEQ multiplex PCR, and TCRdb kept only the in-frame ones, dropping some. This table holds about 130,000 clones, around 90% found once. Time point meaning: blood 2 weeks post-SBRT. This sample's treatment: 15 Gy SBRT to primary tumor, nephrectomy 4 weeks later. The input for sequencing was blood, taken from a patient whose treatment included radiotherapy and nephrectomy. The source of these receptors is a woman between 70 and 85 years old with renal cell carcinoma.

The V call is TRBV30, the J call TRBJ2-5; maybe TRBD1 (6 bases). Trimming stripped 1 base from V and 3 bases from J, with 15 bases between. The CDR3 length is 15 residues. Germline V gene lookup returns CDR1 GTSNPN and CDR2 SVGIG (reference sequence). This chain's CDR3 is CAWSGSRGSEETQYF. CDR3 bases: TGTGCCTGGAGTGGATCCAGGGGTTCGGAAGAGACCCAGTACTTC. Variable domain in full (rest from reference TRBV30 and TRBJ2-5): SQTIHQWPATLVQPVGSPLSLECTVEGTSNPNLYWYRQAAGRGLQLLFYSVGIGQISSEVPQNLSASRPQDRQFILSSKKLLLSDSGFYLCAWSGSRGSEETQYFGPGTRLLVL.

In DNA, the CDR3 is TGCGCCAGCAGCTTGGTTTTTCGGGACAGGGTTAACTCTGGAAACACCATATATTTT. Translation: CASSLVFRDRVNSGNTIYF. V usage is TRBV5-1 and J usage is TRBJ1-3; 9 bases are a match to TRBD1. CDR3 length: 19 amino acids. From germline, CDR1 is SGHRS and CDR2 YFSETQ. With V trimmed by 0 bases and J by 0 bases, 10 bases remained unmatched.